This TCR beta chain was recorded in a study of OX40 agonist ivuxolimab in advanced cancers. Describing the broader study: Ivuxolimab was an agonistic, fully human IgG2 monoclonal antibody directed against OX40 (CD134), a costimulatory receptor. Intravenous ivuxolimab was administered to patients every 2 weeks at six dose levels: 0.01, 0.1, 0.3, 1.5, 3 and 10 mg/kg. Of the approximately 53 patients in dose escalation, about 20 had hepatocellular carcinoma, around 15 had melanoma, 9 had renal cell carcinoma and 9 had head and neck cancer. A male proportion of roughly 80% and a mean age of 60 years, ranging from 23 to 79, were recorded for the dose-escalation cohort. Prior anti-PD-1, anti-PD-L1 or anti-CTLA-4 therapy was permitted, and approximately 40% of dose-escalation patients had received checkpoint inhibitors. Partial responses occurred in three dose-escalation patients, of whom one had hepatocellular carcinoma and two had cutaneous melanoma. The point of sequencing TCRbeta in the periphery was to test whether ivuxolimab changed TCR sequence diversity and drove clonal T-cell expansion. The monotherapy dose-escalation portion (N of about 52 patients) of the phase I ivuxolimab trial is reported in the paper.

Worth noting for this clone: The antigen it binds to is not known. Qualities for individual bases were not recorded, and no much larger clone is one base off.

The study at large found these results: Low levels of normalized T-cell clonal expansion were also seen in some patients who did not respond. Clonal expansion of both CD4+ and CD8+ blood T cells was observed from baseline to week 6 at doses 0.1 to 3.0 mg/kg. In the 0.1-3.0 mg/kg groups, partial responders had among the lowest normalized peripheral clonal expansion, particularly in CD8+ T cells. After ivuxolimab, more expanded clones were found on average in CD8+ T cells than in CD4+ T cells. Which antigens the clonally expanded peripheral T cells were specific for was not determined.

To sequence the TCRbeta CDR3 region, genomic DNA was isolated from the sorted cells. The immunoSEQ Assay was used to sequence the TCRbeta CDR3 regions. The immuneACCESS repertoire file appears here via TCRdb, limited to in-frame rearrangements. These files lack a portion of the clones; in checked studies, under half of the deficit traces to unresolved V genes, and the cause of the others is not known. The sample has fewer than 90,000 clones on record, over 75% of them singletons. Under 3.5% of the sample rests with the top ten. The trial excluded patients who had a history of autoimmune disease or were on systemic immunosuppression. Peripheral blood for TCR sequencing was collected from all dose cohorts at baseline, on cycle 4 day 1, and on cycle 7 day 1. Samples were obtained from an open-label, multicenter, first-in-human phase I dose-escalation trial of ivuxolimab. Adults with locally advanced or metastatic melanoma, renal cell, hepatocellular, or head and neck squamous cell carcinoma were enrolled in the trial. Before TCR sequencing, CD4+ T cells and CD8+ T cells were sorted from peripheral blood as separate populations.

From the cysteine up to the phenylalanine, the CDR3 has a length of 13 residues. Just the 39-base CDR3 DNA is kept, in frame starting at base 1. The germline V gene yields SQVTM for CDR1 and ANQGSEA for CDR2. V sheds 3 bases and J sheds 6 bases, leaving 14 bases between their ends. The sequence joins TRBV29-1 to TRBJ1-2, with TRBD1 perhaps the D gene, on 5 matching bases. The sequencing here drew on CD4+ or CD8+ T cells sorted from blood, taken in a trial of the OX40 agonist ivuxolimab. This receptor was taken from an adult with an advanced solid tumor such as melanoma, head and neck, liver or kidney cancer. The nucleotide sequence is given as TGCAGCGTTGACCGAGACAGCGCAAATGGCTACACCTTC. Its translation reads: CSVDRDSANGYTF.